This T cell receptor (beta chain) was obtained from a study of blood T cell repertoires in COVID-19. About the research overall: PBMCs, B-cell-depleted T cells, or T cells provided the cDNA or gDNA that made up the material.

TCRdb's copy holds only in-frame clones and misses some; the assay was immunoSEQ multiplex PCR. Of nearly 350,000 clones in the sample, around nine tenths were seen once. After removal of 4 bases from V and 4 bases from J, the junction contained 10 bases not matched to a gene. There are 15 residues in the CDR3. CDR1 and CDR2 from the germline V gene are SGHRS and YFSETQ. Sequencing used peripheral blood. The sequence derives from a woman between 65 and 79 years old with COVID-19, enrolled during active disease. The chain is built from TRBV5-1 and TRBJ1-1; TRBD1 matches at 7 bases. CDR3 sequence: CASSITGAEGTEAFF. DNA for the CDR3: TGCGCCAGCAGCATAACAGGGGCGGAGGGCACTGAAGCTTTCTTT.